This TCR beta chain was profiled in a study of tumor-infiltrating lymphocytes in primary liver carcinoma. Study as a whole: Patients underwent surgical resection for primary liver carcinoma. Patients were men and women aged 30 to 69 years.

Germline DNA was extracted alongside blood RNA, which was obtained from unsorted whole blood. Whole-study results and caveats: In the absence of sorting, bulk samples left CD4+ and CD8+ repertoires uncompared. Blood had a significantly lower top-250-clone fraction than tumors did (p = 0.039).

cDNA specific to TCR beta was made from around 450 ng of total RNA, with a constant-region primer employed for priming. Sequencing libraries for TCR beta derived from three nested multiplex PCR rounds that used slightly modified ARM-PCR. The first two PCR rounds used TRBV1-TRBV30 primers with a Cbeta primer, about 9 cycles each. TCRdb used MiXCR to reprocess the multiplex PCR reads, holding one entry per CDR3 protein. The table shows 330,000 or so distinct CDR3 sequences, with less than 65% occurring only once. This clonotype was observed a few times. The antigen remains undetermined. The CDR3 totals 15 residues. In germline, CDR1 is MNHNS, CDR2 SASEGT. Losses at the gene ends were 8 bases for V and 2 bases for J; bases not matched to a gene: 7.

Source material: peripheral blood. The genes are TRBV6-1 and TRBJ2-3, with TRBD2 matching 10 bases. The clonotype comes from a man aged 35 to 55 with primary liver carcinoma and hepatitis B virus infection. The CDR3: CASGGLATNTDTQYF. The DNA for the CDR3 is TGTGCCAGCGGGGGACTAGCGACCAACACAGATACGCAGTATTTT.